This T cell receptor (beta chain) was documented in a study of shared clonotypes between healthy human individuals. Study-wide findings and caveats: Lower generation probabilities were found for non-shared clonotypes than for those shared by all four donors. Among the subsets, naive ones generally showed larger estimated richness than memory ones. Measured sharing among donors was expected to vary with sequencing depth. Investigators collected only blood, and repertoires in tissues likely differ.

Selected positively for CCR7 and CD45RO-negative, naive CD8 cells excluded terminally differentiated effector memory CD45RA+ cells. The CDR3 is 15 amino acids. V was trimmed by 5 bases and J by 2 bases, leaving 15 bases between them. From germline, CDR1 is SGHVS and CDR2 FQNEAQ. Repertoires were generated with immunoSEQ multiplex PCR, while TCRdb's copy carries only in-frame clones and drops some. The sample yields about 2.2 million clones, 85% to 95% seen once. As concerns this clone: Its antigen is as yet unknown.

The rearrangement uses TRBV7-8 and TRBJ2-5, with a possible D match to TRBD2 (5 bases). This sequence originates from a man aged 18 to 35 in good health. Some clones in this sample may be carry-over from other donors' samples. The sequenced sample was naive CD8+ T cells from PBMCs. CDR3 bases: TGTGCCAGCAGCAGCCAGTTGGAGCGGCAAGAGACCCAGTACTTC. It yields the protein CASSSQLERQETQYF. Filled out from reference TRBV7-8 and TRBJ2-5, the complete variable domain reads GAGVSQSPRYKVAKRGQDVALRCDPISGHVSLFWYQQALGQGPEFLTYFQNEAQLDKSGLPSDRFFAERPEGSVSTLKIQRTQQEDSAVYLCASSSQLERQETQYFGPGTRLLVL.